This entry features one T cell receptor beta chain sequence. This sample stems from a study of shared clonotypes between healthy human individuals. CDR1 and CDR2 (germline): SGDLS, YYNGEE. The V end lost 0 bases, the J end lost 5 bases, and 17 bases lay between the germline ends. The CDR3 runs 16 residues. Investigators spread the genomic DNA of each subset evenly over several immunoSEQ plates. Sequencing used immunoSEQ multiplex PCR; TCRdb keeps in-frame clones, though not all of them. Counted here are more than 2 million clones, around 95% occurring once; the ten biggest clones make up roughly 0.13%. Among the donors, all were Caucasian adults who lived in Nashville, Tennessee.

The chain couples TRBV9 to TRBJ2-5; weak D call: TRBD1 (5 bases). The sequence was collected from a man younger than 30 in good health. Sequenced sample: naive CD4+ T cells sorted from blood. The sample's subset: CD45RA+ positively selected. As DNA, the CDR3 is TGTGCCAGCAGCGTAGATTATGGACGGGCAGGGGAGACCCAGTACTTC. It is translated as CASSVDYGRAGETQYF.